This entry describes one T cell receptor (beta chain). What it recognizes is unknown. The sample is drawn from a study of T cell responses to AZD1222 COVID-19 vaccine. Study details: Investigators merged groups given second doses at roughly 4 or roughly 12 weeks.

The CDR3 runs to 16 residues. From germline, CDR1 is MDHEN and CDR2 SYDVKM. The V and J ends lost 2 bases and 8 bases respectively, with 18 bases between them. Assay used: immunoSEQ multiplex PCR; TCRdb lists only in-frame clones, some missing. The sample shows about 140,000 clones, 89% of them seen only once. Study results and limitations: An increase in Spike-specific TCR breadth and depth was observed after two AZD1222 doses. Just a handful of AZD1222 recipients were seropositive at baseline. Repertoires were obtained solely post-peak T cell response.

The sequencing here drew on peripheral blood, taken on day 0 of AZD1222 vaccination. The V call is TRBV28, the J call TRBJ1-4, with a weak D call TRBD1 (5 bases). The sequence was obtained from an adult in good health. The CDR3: CASSLHGTASGEKLFF. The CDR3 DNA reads TGTGCCAGCAGTTTACACGGGACGGCCTCGGGGGAAAAACTGTTTTTT.